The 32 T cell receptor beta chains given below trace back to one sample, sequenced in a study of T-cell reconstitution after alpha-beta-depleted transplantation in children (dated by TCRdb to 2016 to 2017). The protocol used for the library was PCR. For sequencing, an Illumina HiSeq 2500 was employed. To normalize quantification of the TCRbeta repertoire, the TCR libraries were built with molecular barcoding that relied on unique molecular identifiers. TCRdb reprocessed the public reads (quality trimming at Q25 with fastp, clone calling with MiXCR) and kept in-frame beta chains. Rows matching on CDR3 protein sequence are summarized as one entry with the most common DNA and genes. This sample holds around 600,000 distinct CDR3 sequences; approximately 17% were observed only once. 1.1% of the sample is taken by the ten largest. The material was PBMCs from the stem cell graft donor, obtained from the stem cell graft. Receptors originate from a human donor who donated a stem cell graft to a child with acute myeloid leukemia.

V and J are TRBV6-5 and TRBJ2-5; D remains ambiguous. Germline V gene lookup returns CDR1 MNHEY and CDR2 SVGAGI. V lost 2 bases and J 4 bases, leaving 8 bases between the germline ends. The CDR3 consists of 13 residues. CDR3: CASSYNAGETQYF. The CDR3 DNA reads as TGTGCCAGCAGTTACAACGCCGGAGAGACCCAGTACTTC.

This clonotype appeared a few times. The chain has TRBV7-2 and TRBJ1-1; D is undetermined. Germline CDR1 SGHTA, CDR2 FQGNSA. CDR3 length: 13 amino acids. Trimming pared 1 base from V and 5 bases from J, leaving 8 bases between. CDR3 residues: CASSLGPQTEAFF. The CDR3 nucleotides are TGTGCCAGCAGCTTAGGACCCCAGACTGAAGCTTTCTTT.

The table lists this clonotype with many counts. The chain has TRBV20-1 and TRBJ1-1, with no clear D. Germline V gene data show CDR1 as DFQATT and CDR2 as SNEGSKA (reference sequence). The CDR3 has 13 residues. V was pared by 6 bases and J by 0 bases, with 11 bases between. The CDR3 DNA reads TGCAGTGCACTCCGGGCCGTGAACACTGAAGCTTTCTTT. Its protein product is CSALRAVNTEAFF.

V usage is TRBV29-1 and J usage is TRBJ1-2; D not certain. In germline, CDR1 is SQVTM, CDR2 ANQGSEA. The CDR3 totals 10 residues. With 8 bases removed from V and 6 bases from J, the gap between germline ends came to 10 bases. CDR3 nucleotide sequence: TGCAGCAGCGAGGGAAATGGCTACACCTTC. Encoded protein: CSSEGNGYTF.

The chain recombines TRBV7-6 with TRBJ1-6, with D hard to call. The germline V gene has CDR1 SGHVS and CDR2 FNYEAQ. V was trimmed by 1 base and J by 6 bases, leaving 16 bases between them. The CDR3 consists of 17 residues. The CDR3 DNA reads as TGTGCCAGCAGCTTAGGTTCGTCGGTGGGTGGTAATTCACCCCTCCACTTT. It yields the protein CASSLGSSVGGNSPLHF.

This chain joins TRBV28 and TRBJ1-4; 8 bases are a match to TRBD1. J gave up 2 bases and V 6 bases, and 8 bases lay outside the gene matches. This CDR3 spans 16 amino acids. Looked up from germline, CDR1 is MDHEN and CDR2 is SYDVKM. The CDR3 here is CASSKPTGATNEKLFF. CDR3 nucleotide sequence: TGTGCCAGCAGCAAACCGACAGGGGCTACTAATGAAAAACTGTTTTTT. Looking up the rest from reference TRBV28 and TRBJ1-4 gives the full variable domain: DVKVTQSSRYLVKRTGEKVFLECVQDMDHENMFWYRQDPGLGLRLIYFSYDVKMKEKGDIPEGYSVSREKKERFSLILESASTNQTSMYLCASSKPTGATNEKLFFGSGTQLSVL.

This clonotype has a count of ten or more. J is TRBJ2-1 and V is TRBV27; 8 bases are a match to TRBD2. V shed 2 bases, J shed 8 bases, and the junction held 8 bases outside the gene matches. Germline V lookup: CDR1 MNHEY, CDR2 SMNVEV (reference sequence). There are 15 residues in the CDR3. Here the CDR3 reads CASSLGPTGGDEQFF. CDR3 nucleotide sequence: TGTGCCAGCAGTTTAGGACCCACGGGGGGGGATGAGCAGTTCTTC.

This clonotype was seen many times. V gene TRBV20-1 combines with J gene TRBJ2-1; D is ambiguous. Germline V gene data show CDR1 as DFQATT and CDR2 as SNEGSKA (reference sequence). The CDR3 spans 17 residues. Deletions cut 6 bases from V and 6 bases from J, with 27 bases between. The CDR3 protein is CSAPKGRIGLSGNEQFF. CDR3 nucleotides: TGCAGTGCCCCGAAGGGCAGGATAGGCCTCTCGGGCAATGAGCAGTTCTTC.

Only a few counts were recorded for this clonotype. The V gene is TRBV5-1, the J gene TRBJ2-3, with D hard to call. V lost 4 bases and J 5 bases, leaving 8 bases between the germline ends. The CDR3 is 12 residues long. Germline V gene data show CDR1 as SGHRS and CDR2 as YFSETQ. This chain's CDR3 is CASSPKGDTQYF. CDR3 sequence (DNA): TGCGCCAGCAGCCCTAAGGGAGATACGCAGTATTTT.

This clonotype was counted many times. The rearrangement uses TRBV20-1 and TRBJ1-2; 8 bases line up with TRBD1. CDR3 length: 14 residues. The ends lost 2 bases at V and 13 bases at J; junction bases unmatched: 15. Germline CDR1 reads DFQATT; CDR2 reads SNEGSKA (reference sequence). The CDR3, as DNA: TGCAGTGCTAGACCCTCGGGACAGGCGAGTCGCGCCACCTTC. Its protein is CSARPSGQASRATF.

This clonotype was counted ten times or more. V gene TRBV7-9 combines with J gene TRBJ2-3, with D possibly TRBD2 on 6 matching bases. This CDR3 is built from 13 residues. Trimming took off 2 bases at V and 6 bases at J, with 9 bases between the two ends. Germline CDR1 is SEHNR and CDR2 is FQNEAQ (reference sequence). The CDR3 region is CASSLSEGDTQYF. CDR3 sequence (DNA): TGTGCCAGCAGCTTATCGGAGGGGGATACGCAGTATTTT.

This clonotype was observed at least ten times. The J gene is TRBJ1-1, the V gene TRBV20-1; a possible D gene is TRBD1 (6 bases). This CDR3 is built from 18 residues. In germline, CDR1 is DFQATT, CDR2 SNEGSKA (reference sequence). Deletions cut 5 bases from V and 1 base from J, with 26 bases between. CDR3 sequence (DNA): TGCAGTGCTTTGCCCCTATTGACAGGAGGCCGATGGAACACTGAAGCTTTCTTT. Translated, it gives CSALPLLTGGRWNTEAFF.

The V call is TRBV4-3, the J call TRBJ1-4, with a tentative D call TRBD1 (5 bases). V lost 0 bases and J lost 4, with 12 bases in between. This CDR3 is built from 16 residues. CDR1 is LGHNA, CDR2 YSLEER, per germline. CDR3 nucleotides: TGCGCCAGCAGCCAAGATAGGGGCAGGTTTAATGAAAAACTGTTTTTT. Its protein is CASSQDRGRFNEKLFF.

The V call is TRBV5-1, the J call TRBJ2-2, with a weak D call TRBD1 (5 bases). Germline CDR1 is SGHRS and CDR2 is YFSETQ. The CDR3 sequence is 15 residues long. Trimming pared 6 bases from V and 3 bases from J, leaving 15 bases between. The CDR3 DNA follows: TGCGCCAGCACTACTTCGACAGTAGACACCGGGGAGCTGTTTTTT. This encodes CASTTSTVDTGELFF.

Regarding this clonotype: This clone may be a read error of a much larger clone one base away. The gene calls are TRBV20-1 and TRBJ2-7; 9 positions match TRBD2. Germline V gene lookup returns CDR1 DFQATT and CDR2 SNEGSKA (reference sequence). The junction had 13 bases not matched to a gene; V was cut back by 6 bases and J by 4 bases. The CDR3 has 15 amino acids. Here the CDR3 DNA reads TGCAGTGCCCCTGATAGACTAGCGGAGGGGTACGAGCAGTACTTC. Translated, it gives CSAPDRLAEGYEQYF.

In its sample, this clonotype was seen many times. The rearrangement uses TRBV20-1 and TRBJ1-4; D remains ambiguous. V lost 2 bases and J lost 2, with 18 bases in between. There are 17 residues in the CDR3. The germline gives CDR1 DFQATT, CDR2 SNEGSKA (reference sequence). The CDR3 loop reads CSARFPREGDTNEKLFF. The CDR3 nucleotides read TGCAGTGCTAGATTCCCGAGGGAGGGAGACACTAATGAAAAACTGTTTTTT.

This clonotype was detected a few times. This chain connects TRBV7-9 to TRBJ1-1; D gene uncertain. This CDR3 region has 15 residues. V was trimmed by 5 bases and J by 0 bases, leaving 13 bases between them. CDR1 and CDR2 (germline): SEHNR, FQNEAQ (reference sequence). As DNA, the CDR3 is TGTGCCAGCAGCCGCCTAGCGAAAATGAACACTGAAGCTTTCTTT. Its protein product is CASSRLAKMNTEAFF.

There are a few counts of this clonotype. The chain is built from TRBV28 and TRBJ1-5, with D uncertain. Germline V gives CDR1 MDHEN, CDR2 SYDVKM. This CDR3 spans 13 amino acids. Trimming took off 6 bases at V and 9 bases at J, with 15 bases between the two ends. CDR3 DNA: TGTGCCAGCAGGCCGATAAGCCGAACGCCCCAGCATTTT. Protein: CASRPISRTPQHF.

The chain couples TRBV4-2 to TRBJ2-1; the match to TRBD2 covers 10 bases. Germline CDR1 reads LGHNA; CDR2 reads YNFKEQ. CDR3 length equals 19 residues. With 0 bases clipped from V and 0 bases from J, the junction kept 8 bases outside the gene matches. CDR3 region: CASSQDGLAGASSYNEQFF. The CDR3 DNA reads TGTGCCAGCAGCCAAGACGGGCTAGCGGGGGCGAGCTCCTACAATGAGCAGTTCTTC.

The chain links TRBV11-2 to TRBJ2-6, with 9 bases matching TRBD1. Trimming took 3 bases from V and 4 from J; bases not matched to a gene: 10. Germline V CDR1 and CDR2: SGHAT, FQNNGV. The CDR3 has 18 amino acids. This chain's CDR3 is CASSFWGQGVKGANVLTF. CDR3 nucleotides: TGTGCCAGCAGCTTTTGGGGACAGGGAGTGAAAGGGGCCAACGTCCTGACTTTC.

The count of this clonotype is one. Here the CDR3 DNA reads TGTGCCACCAGTGATCCACTCACAGATACGCAGTATTTT. As protein: CATSDPLTDTQYF. The chain joins TRBV24-1 to TRBJ2-3; the D is unclear. This CDR3 comprises 13 residues. V was clipped by 3 bases and J by 2 bases, with 5 bases between them. Germline CDR1 reads KGHDR; CDR2 reads SFDVKD.

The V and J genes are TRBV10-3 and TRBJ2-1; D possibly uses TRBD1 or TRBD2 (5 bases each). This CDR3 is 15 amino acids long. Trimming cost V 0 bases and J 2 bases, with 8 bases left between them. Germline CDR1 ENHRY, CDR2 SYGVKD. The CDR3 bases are TGTGCCATCAGTGAGTCGGGACGGCCCTACAATGAGCAGTTCTTC. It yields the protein CAISESGRPYNEQFF.

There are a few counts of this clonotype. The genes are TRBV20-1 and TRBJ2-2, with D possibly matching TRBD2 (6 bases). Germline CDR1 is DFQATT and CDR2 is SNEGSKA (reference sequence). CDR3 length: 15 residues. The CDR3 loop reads CSAGGPATGDGELFF. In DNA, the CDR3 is TGCAGCGCTGGGGGACCGGCTACGGGGGACGGGGAGCTGTTTTTT.

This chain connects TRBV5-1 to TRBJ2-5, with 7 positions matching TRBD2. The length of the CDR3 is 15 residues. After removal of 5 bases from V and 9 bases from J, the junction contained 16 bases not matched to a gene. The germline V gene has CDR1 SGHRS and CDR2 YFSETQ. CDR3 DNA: TGCGCCAGCAGACTGACGCCCGGACCAGGGAGGGCCCAGTACTTC. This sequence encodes CASRLTPGPGRAQYF.

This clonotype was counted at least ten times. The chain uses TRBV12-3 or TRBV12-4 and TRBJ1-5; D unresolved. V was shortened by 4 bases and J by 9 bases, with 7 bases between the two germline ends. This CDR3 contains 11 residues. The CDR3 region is CASSSAWPQHF. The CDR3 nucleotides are TGTGCCAGCAGTTCCGCCTGGCCCCAGCATTTT.

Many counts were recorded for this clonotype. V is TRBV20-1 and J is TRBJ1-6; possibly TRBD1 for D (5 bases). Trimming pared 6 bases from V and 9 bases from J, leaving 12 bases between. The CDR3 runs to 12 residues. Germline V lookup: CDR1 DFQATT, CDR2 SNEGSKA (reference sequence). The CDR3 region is CSARGLTSPLHF. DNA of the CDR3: TGCAGTGCGCGGGGCCTAACTTCACCCCTCCACTTT.

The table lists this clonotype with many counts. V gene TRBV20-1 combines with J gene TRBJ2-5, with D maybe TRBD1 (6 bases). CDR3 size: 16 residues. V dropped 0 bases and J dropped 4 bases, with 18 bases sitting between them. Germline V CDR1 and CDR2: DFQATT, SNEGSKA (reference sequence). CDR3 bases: TGCAGTGCTAGAGATCGGCAAGCTCAGGGGCGAGAGACCCAGTACTTC. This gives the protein CSARDRQAQGRETQYF.

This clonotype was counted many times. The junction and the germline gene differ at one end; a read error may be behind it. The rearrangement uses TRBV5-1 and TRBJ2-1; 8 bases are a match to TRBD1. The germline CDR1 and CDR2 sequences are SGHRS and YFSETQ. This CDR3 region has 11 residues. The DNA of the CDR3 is TGCGCCAGCAGCTCCGACAGGGGCCGGATCTTC. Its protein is CASSSDRGRIF.

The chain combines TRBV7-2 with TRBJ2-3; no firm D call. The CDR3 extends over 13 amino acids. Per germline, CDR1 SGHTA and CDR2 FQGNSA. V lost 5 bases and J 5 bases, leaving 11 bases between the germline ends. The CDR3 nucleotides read TGTGCCAGCAGCCCCGGGCAAGGAGATACGCAGTATTTT. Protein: CASSPGQGDTQYF.

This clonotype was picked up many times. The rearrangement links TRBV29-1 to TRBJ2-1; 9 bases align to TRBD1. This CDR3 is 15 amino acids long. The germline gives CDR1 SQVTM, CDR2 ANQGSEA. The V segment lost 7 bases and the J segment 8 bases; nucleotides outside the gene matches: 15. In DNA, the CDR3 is TGCAGCGCCCGGACAGGGGATTTTACTTACCATGAGCAGTTCTTC. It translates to CSARTGDFTYHEQFF.

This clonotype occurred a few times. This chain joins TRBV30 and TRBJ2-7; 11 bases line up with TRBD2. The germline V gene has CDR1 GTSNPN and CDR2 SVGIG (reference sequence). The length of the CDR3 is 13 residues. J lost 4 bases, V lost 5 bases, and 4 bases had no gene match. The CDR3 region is CAWALAGDYEQYF. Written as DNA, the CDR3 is TGTGCCTGGGCACTAGCGGGGGATTACGAGCAGTACTTC.

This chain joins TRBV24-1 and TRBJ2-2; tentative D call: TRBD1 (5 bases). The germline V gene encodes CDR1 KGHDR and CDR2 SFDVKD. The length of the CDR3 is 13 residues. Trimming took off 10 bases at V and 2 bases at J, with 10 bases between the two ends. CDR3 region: CATKGHNTGELFF. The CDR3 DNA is TGTGCCACAAAAGGACACAACACCGGGGAGCTGTTTTTT.